This T cell receptor (delta chain) was obtained from a study of γδ T cells in repeated Plasmodium falciparum infection. TCRdb reanalysed the multiplex PCR reads via CATT. The table includes around 50,000 delta-chain clones, over 1.5% detected once. Bulk repertoires came from Vgamma9/Vdelta2+ or Vdelta2-negative gammadelta T cells flow-sorted from PBMC. Germline loops: CDR1 TSWWSYY, CDR2 QGS. CDR3 size: 19 residues. There are many counts of this clone. The junction departs from the called germline gene at one end, perhaps through a read error. In the same sample, other DNA sequences code for this CDR3. V gene TRDV1 combines with J gene TRDJ1, with D perhaps matching TRDD2 or TRDD3 (5 bases each). This receptor was obtained from a pool of human donors (malaria-infected and uninfected, not separated). The specimen sequenced was gamma-delta T cells from blood. Here the CDR3 DNA reads TGTGCTCTTGGGGTACCTACGCTGGAGGGGACAATCTACACTGATAAACTCATCTTT. Its translation is CALGVPTLEGTIYTDKLIF.